The 16 T cell receptor beta chains given below trace back to one sample, sequenced in a study of Graves' ophthalmopathy and Graves' hyperthyroidism. TCR beta CDR3 regions were amplified from RNA transcripts. RT-PCR with HTBI primers came first, then second-round multiplex PCR. TCRdb re-derived calls from the multiplex PCR reads in MiXCR, one entry per CDR3 protein. The data hold about 1.2 million distinct CDR3 sequences, with roughly two fifths observed a single time. Sequencing was performed on peripheral blood or thyroid tissue (not recorded which). The receptor set was obtained from an adult man with Graves' hyperthyroidism.

This clonotype was detected ten times or more. The chain joins TRBV15 to TRBJ1-5, with a possible D match to TRBD1 (6 bases). In germline, CDR1 is LNHNV, CDR2 YYDKDF (reference sequence). V lost 5 bases, J lost 5 bases, and 19 bases lay in between. CDR3 length equals 16 residues. Here the CDR3 DNA reads TGTGCCACCAGCCAATTTGGGGGCAGGGGTGATCAGCCCCAGCATTTT. It encodes CATSQFGGRGDQPQHF.

This clonotype was seen at least ten times. V and J are TRBV20-1 and TRBJ2-7; 12 bases are a match to TRBD2. Losses at the gene ends were 5 bases for V and 5 bases for J; bases not matched to a gene: 10. Germline V gives CDR1 DFQATT, CDR2 SNEGSKA (reference sequence). The CDR3 spans 15 residues. The DNA of the CDR3 is TGCAGTGCTGGATACCGACTAGCGGGAGTCGACGAGCAGTACTTC. It yields the protein CSAGYRLAGVDEQYF.

This clonotype was counted once. This may arise from a read error, as a much more abundant clone is one base away. The J gene is TRBJ1-4, the V gene TRBV7-9; D not certain. CDR1 SEHNR and CDR2 FQNEAQ come from the germline V gene (reference sequence). This CDR3 comprises 14 residues. The CDR3 nucleotides read TGTGCCAGCAGCCGTATTCCGGGGTCTGAAGAACTGTTTTTT. Its protein is CASSRIPGSEELFF.

At least ten counts were recorded for this clonotype. The rearrangement links TRBV12-3 or TRBV12-4 to TRBJ2-5, with 9 nucleotides matching TRBD1. V trimming: 6 bases; J trimming: 4 bases; junction bases outside the gene matches: 6. The CDR3 is made up of 14 amino acids. This CDR3 reads CASSRDRDLETQYF. The CDR3 DNA is TGTGCCAGCAGCAGGGACAGGGACCTAGAGACCCAGTACTTC.

The sample holds a few counts of this clonotype. This rearrangement joins TRBV7-2 to TRBJ2-7, with 7 positions matching TRBD1. V trimming: 8 bases; J trimming: 5 bases; junction bases outside the gene matches: 9. CDR1 and CDR2 from the germline V gene are SGHTA and FQGNSA. The CDR3 runs 13 residues. CDR3 amino acids: CASGDRVEDEQYF. The CDR3 DNA follows: TGTGCCAGCGGCGACAGGGTGGAGGACGAGCAGTACTTC.

The V and J genes are TRBV12-5 and TRBJ2-5, with TRBD1 identical over 10 bases. Trimming removed 3 bases from V and 3 bases from J; junction bases left unmatched: 19. This CDR3 is built from 20 residues. Germline V gives CDR1 LGHNT, CDR2 FRNRAP. This chain's CDR3 is CASGLTLPYRDRGTEETQYF. As DNA, the CDR3 is TGTGCTAGTGGTTTAACGCTTCCTTACCGGGACAGGGGTACGGAAGAGACCCAGTACTTC. The variable domain in full, with the rest retrieved from reference TRBV12-5 and TRBJ2-5, is DARVTQTPRHKVTEMGQEVTMRCQPILGHNTVFWYRQTMMQGLELLAYFRNRAPLDDSGMPKDRFSAEMPDATLATLKIQPSEPRDSAVYFCASGLTLPYRDRGTEETQYFGPGTRLLVL.

This clonotype was counted at least ten times. This sequence joins TRBV13 and TRBJ2-7, with 7 bases identical to TRBD2. The CDR3 totals 13 residues. CDR1 is PRHDT, CDR2 FYEKMQ, per germline (reference sequence). V was pared by 5 bases and J by 3 bases, with 4 bases of the junction left unmatched. CDR3 sequence reads: CASSLGLRYEQYF. The DNA of the CDR3 is TGTGCCAGCAGCCTGGGACTACGCTACGAGCAGTACTTC.

The genes are TRBV5-1 and TRBJ2-5; D gene unclear. Trimming left V 3 bases short and J 1 base short, with 7 bases between. Germline V gene sequence: CDR1 SGHRS, CDR2 YFSETQ. The CDR3 contains 13 residues. CDR3 DNA sequence: TGCGCCAGCAGCTCGCACTCCCAAGAGACCCAGTACTTC. This encodes CASSSHSQETQYF.

This clonotype turned up a few times. The chain combines TRBV29-1 with TRBJ2-7, with 12 bases lining up with TRBD2. This CDR3 has 14 amino acids. The germline CDR1 and CDR2 sequences are SQVTM and ANQGSEA. J lost 4 bases, V lost 5 bases, and 6 bases had no gene match. Here the CDR3 reads CSVQGLAGLYEQYF. DNA of the CDR3: TGCAGCGTTCAGGGACTAGCGGGTCTATACGAGCAGTACTTC.

The chain is built from TRBV12-3 or TRBV12-4 and TRBJ1-1; perhaps TRBD1 as D (5 bases). The germline V and J ends were trimmed by 7 bases and 6 bases, with 15 bases remaining between them. The CDR3 length is 13 residues. Written as DNA, the CDR3 is TGTGCCAGCACCCTTTTCCAGGGCGCTGAAGCTTTCTTT. It is translated as CASTLFQGAEAFF.

The chain joins TRBV12-3 or TRBV12-4 to TRBJ1-1; D unclear. Trimming removed 5 bases at V and 4 bases at J, with 8 bases between. This CDR3 region has 12 residues. CDR3 amino acids: CASSPSITEAFF. DNA for the CDR3: TGTGCCAGCAGTCCAAGTATCACTGAAGCTTTCTTT.

This clonotype has at least ten counts. This chain links TRBV7-9 with TRBJ2-5; D might be TRBD1 (6 bases). V lost 5 bases and J lost 2, with 15 bases in between. This CDR3 has 15 residues. The germline V gene has CDR1 SEHNR and CDR2 FQNEAQ (reference sequence). CDR3 sequence: CASSPSGTIQETQYF. CDR3 sequence (DNA): TGTGCCAGCAGCCCCTCCGGGACAATTCAAGAGACCCAGTACTTC. The variable domain in full, completed from reference TRBV7-9 and TRBJ2-5, reads DTGVSQNPRHKITKRGQNVTFRCDPISEHNRLYWYRQTLGQGPEFLTYFQNEAQLEKSRLLSDRFSAERPKGSFSTLEIQRTEQGDSAMYLCASSPSGTIQETQYFGPGTRLLVL.

This clonotype has more than one count but fewer than ten. This chain joins TRBV7-8 and TRBJ2-5, with 8 positions matching TRBD2. The CDR3 loop spans 15 amino acids. V dropped 5 bases and J dropped 5; count of bases not matched to a gene: 10. Germline V gene data show CDR1 as SGHVS and CDR2 as FQNEAQ. Written as DNA, the CDR3 is TGTGCCAGCAGCACTAGCGGAGGGGGAGGGGAGACCCAGTACTTC. Its protein product is CASSTSGGGGETQYF.

Concerning this clonotype itself: A much larger clonotype is one base distant, so this may be a read error. The CDR3 DNA sequence: TGTGCCAGCAGCTTAGAAGGGACAGGGAACTCTGGCTACACCTTC. Its protein is CASSLEGTGNSGYTF. The rearrangement uses TRBV7-2 and TRBJ1-2; 9 nucleotides agree with TRBD1. This CDR3 has 15 residues. Germline V gene data show CDR1 as SGHTA and CDR2 as FQGNSA.

The sample holds many counts of this clonotype. The chain is built from TRBV25-1 and TRBJ1-4; D is ambiguous. V lost 3 bases, J lost 0 bases, and 14 bases lay in between. Germline V lookup: CDR1 MGHDK, CDR2 SYGVNS. This CDR3 has 17 residues. The CDR3 sequence is CASSEEFAEATNEKLFF. The CDR3, as DNA: TGTGCCAGCAGTGAGGAGTTCGCAGAAGCAACTAATGAAAAACTGTTTTTT. The entire variable domain, with the rest obtained from reference TRBV25-1 and TRBJ1-4, is as follows: EADIYQTPRYLVIGTGKKITLECSQTMGHDKMYWYQQDPGMELHLIHYSYGVNSTEKGDLSSESTVSRIRTEHFPLTLESARPSHTSQYLCASSEEFAEATNEKLFFGSGTQLSVL.

The chain links TRBV29-1 to TRBJ1-2, with D unclear. The length of the CDR3 is 10 residues. Trimming left V 4 bases short and J 8 bases short, with 8 bases between. Germline loops: CDR1 SQVTM, CDR2 ANQGSEA. As DNA, the CDR3 is TGCAGCGTTGGTCTCGGCGGCTACACCTTC. Translated, it gives CSVGLGGYTF.